Shown below are 25 T cell receptor beta chains from a single sample sequenced in a study of control samples from healthy donors and cancer patients. Generated by immunoSEQ multiplex PCR, the TCRdb table keeps only in-frame clones and is missing some. The sample records around 70,000 clones, around 86% being singletons. Source material: PBMCs. These receptors all stem from a woman in her 50s with colorectal cancer.

The rearrangement joins TRBV28 to TRBJ2-3; weak D call: TRBD2 (7 bases). There are 14 residues in the CDR3. Trimming cost V 4 bases and J 2 bases, with 10 bases left between them. In germline, CDR1 is MDHEN, CDR2 SYDVKM. CDR3 bases: TGTGCCAGCAGTTGGGGGGGCAACACAGATACGCAGTATTTT. Its protein product is CASSWGGNTDTQYF. Looking up the rest from reference TRBV28 and TRBJ2-3 gives the full variable domain: DVKVTQSSRYLVKRTGEKVFLECVQDMDHENMFWYRQDPGLGLRLIYFSYDVKMKEKGDIPEGYSVSREKKERFSLILESASTNQTSMYLCASSWGGNTDTQYFGPGTRLTVL.

This clone was detected a few times. The genes are TRBV7-3 and TRBJ2-5, with TRBD2 matching 7 bases. CDR1 SGHTA and CDR2 FQGTGA come from the germline V gene. This CDR3 spans 13 amino acids. Trimming at V came to 8 bases and at J to 3 bases, leaving 6 bases not matched to a gene. DNA of the CDR3: TGTGCCAGCTCTTTTGCGGGGGAAGAGACCCAGTACTTC. It encodes CASSFAGEETQYF.

The chain couples TRBV12-3 or TRBV12-4 to TRBJ1-4; no firm D call. Trimming removed 4 bases from V and 11 bases from J, with 14 bases in between. CDR3 size: 13 residues. DNA of the CDR3: TGTGCCAGCAGTTCCCGTGGCACGCCCAAACTGTTTTTT. It translates to CASSSRGTPKLFF.

V and J are TRBV30 and TRBJ1-1; no clear D gene. From germline, CDR1 is GTSNPN and CDR2 SVGIG (reference sequence). This CDR3 spans 13 amino acids. V was shortened by 0 bases and J by 4 bases, with 9 bases between the two germline ends. The CDR3 loop reads CAWSVEGFTEAFF. The CDR3 DNA follows: TGTGCCTGGAGTGTTGAGGGCTTCACTGAAGCTTTCTTT.

The chain couples TRBV10-3 to TRBJ2-2; D not certain. The germline V gene encodes CDR1 ENHRY and CDR2 SYGVKD. The V end was cut by 0 bases, the J end by 8 bases, with 16 bases between. The CDR3 is made up of 16 amino acids. In DNA form, the CDR3 reads TGTGCCATCAGTGAGTCGACTCGGGCAGGCGGTGGGGAGCTGTTTTTT. It codes for CAISESTRAGGGELFF.

The chain has TRBV6-5 and TRBJ1-1, with D tentatively TRBD1 (5 bases). The V gene lost 11 bases and the J gene lost 3 bases, with 10 bases spanning the gap. The CDR3 is 11 residues long. CDR1 and CDR2 (germline): MNHEY, SVGAGI. The CDR3 loop reads CASKGYTEAFF. DNA of the CDR3: TGTGCCTCTAAGGGGTACACTGAAGCTTTCTTT.

The genes are TRBV5-5 and TRBJ1-4; no firm D call. The V and J ends lost 1 base and 3 bases respectively, with 16 bases between them. The CDR3 runs 17 residues. Germline V lookup: CDR1 SGHKS, CDR2 YYEKEE (reference sequence). The CDR3 DNA reads as TGTGCCAGCAGCTTGTCCCCGCGGAACCGGGCTAATGAAAAACTGTTTTTT. This encodes CASSLSPRNRANEKLFF. Supplemented by reference TRBV5-5 and TRBJ1-4, the full variable domain reads DAGVTQSPTHLIKTRGQQVTLRCSPISGHKSVSWYQQVLGQGPQFIFQYYEKEERGRGNFPDRFSARQFPNYSSELNVNALLLGDSALYLCASSLSPRNRANEKLFFGSGTQLSVL.

The V call is TRBV6-5, the J call TRBJ1-2; D not resolved. CDR3 size: 15 residues. Germline CDR1 MNHEY, CDR2 SVGAGI. Trimming removed 5 bases at V and 4 bases at J, with 17 bases between. Written as DNA, the CDR3 is TGTGCCAGCAGTACGGGAGGACGGGAGGGCTATGGCTACACCTTC. Translated: CASSTGGREGYGYTF.

The chain links TRBV21-1 to TRBJ2-1; the DNA was not used to check the table's D call, TRBD1. TRBV21-1 is flagged as a pseudogene. The CDR3 loop spans 16 amino acids. The CDR3: CASSKSEDRGVGEQFF. For the CDR3, the DNA is TGTGCCAGCAGCAAAAGCGAGGACAGGGGAGTTGGTGAGCAGTTCTTC.

The chain recombines TRBV28 with TRBJ2-7, with D possibly being TRBD1 (6 bases). Trimming stripped 6 bases from V and 4 bases from J, with 13 bases between. The length of the CDR3 is 13 residues. In germline, CDR1 is MDHEN, CDR2 SYDVKM. The CDR3 DNA follows: TGTGCCAGCAGCCCAACAGGGATTTACGAGCAGTACGTC. This sequence encodes CASSPTGIYEQYV.

This chain joins TRBV7-9 and TRBJ1-1; 7 nucleotides align to TRBD1. Germline assignment: CDR1 SEHNR and CDR2 FQNEAQ (reference sequence). V lost 4 bases and J lost 0; bases outside the gene matches: 5. The CDR3 covers 15 residues. The CDR3 DNA follows: TGTGCCAGCAGCTCCCAGACAGGGATGAACACTGAAGCTTTCTTT. Protein: CASSSQTGMNTEAFF. The full variable domain, completed using reference TRBV7-9 and TRBJ1-1, is DTGVSQNPRHKITKRGQNVTFRCDPISEHNRLYWYRQTLGQGPEFLTYFQNEAQLEKSRLLSDRFSAERPKGSFSTLEIQRTEQGDSAMYLCASSSQTGMNTEAFFGQGTRLTVV.

This chain connects TRBV28 to TRBJ1-5, with 7 bases lining up with TRBD1. V was pared by 11 bases and J by 4 bases, with 8 bases of the junction left unmatched. Germline V gene sequence: CDR1 MDHEN, CDR2 SYDVKM. The CDR3 covers 13 residues. The CDR3 here is CACSGGRNQPQHF. The CDR3 DNA reads as TGTGCCTGTTCAGGGGGTCGTAATCAGCCCCAGCATTTT.

The chain recombines TRBV5-1 with TRBJ1-6; 8 bases are shared with TRBD1. V shed 3 bases and J 3 bases; nucleotides not matched to a gene: 2. The CDR3 totals 15 residues. Germline CDR1 reads SGHRS; CDR2 reads YFSETQ. The CDR3 nucleotides are TGCGCCAGCAGCTCGACAGGGGACTATAATTCACCCCTCCACTTT. Translated, it gives CASSSTGDYNSPLHF.

This chain uses TRBV2 with TRBJ1-6; a weak D match, TRBD1 (5 bases). The CDR3 totals 13 residues. Germline V gives CDR1 SNHLY, CDR2 FYNNEI. The V and J ends lost 1 base and 10 bases respectively, with 8 bases between them. In nucleotides, the CDR3 is TGTGCCAGCAGTGAAGGGTGGGACTCACCCCTCCACTTT. It yields the protein CASSEGWDSPLHF.

This clone was seen only once. The J gene is TRBJ1-4, the V gene TRBV12-5, with D uncertain. The CDR3 loop spans 15 amino acids. Germline V gene lookup returns CDR1 LGHNT and CDR2 FRNRAP. V was trimmed by 7 bases and J by 6 bases, leaving 18 bases between them. CDR3 sequence: CASAPSLEQHEKLFF. The DNA for the CDR3 is TGTGCTAGTGCACCAAGTTTAGAACAGCATGAAAAACTGTTTTTT. The whole variable domain, filled in from reference TRBV12-5 and TRBJ1-4, reads DARVTQTPRHKVTEMGQEVTMRCQPILGHNTVFWYRQTMMQGLELLAYFRNRAPLDDSGMPKDRFSAEMPDATLATLKIQPSEPRDSAVYFCASAPSLEQHEKLFFGSGTQLSVL.

The chain links TRBV6-5 to TRBJ2-1, with unresolved D. The CDR3 runs to 15 residues. V was pared by 2 bases and J by 6 bases, with 14 bases between. Germline CDR1 MNHEY, CDR2 SVGAGI. This CDR3 reads CASSYGHVLSNEQFF. Written as DNA, the CDR3 is TGTGCCAGCAGTTACGGGCATGTGCTCTCCAATGAGCAGTTCTTC.

The rearrangement uses TRBV20-1 and TRBJ1-4; D not resolved. Trimming removed 6 bases from V and 5 bases from J, with 13 bases in between. This CDR3 has 13 residues. Germline V CDR1 and CDR2: DFQATT, SNEGSKA (reference sequence). The CDR3 bases are TGCAGTGCGAGTACAGCGATGAATGAAAAACTGTTTTTT. Protein: CSASTAMNEKLFF.

This chain connects TRBV9 to TRBJ1-1, with 9 nucleotides matching TRBD1. V shed 1 base, J shed 1 base, and the junction held 2 bases outside the gene matches. The CDR3 spans 15 residues. Germline CDR1 is SGDLS and CDR2 is YYNGEE. The CDR3 DNA sequence: TGTGCCAGCAGCGTATCGGGACAGGGGAACACTGAAGCTTTCTTT. Translation: CASSVSGQGNTEAFF.

The chain uses TRBV6-5 and TRBJ2-7; a weak D match, TRBD1 (6 bases). Looked up from germline, CDR1 is MNHEY and CDR2 is SVGAGI. The CDR3 runs 11 residues. V was cut by 6 bases and J by 6 bases, with 9 bases left in between. The CDR3 sequence: CASRTGTEQYV. In DNA, the CDR3 is TGTGCCAGCAGGACAGGAACCGAGCAGTACGTC.

The rearrangement joins TRBV4-1 to TRBJ1-1; TRBD1 matches 10 bases. Trimming removed 0 bases from V and 5 bases from J; junction bases left unmatched: 12. This CDR3 has 18 amino acids. Germline V lookup: CDR1 MGHRA, CDR2 YSYEKL. CDR3 DNA: TGCGCCAGCAGCCAAGACAGAGACAGGGGGCTTGGAGTTACTGAAGCTTTCTTT. Protein: CASSQDRDRGLGVTEAFF.

A single count supports this clone. V and J are TRBV12-3 or TRBV12-4 and TRBJ2-2, with D maybe TRBD2 (5 bases). The CDR3 is 13 residues long. V lost 5 bases and J lost 4, with 8 bases in between. The CDR3 here is CASSPGGTGELFF. CDR3 coding DNA: TGTGCCAGCAGTCCCGGAGGCACCGGGGAGCTGTTTTTT.

In nucleotides, the CDR3 is TGTGCCAGCAACAGGGGGAATGAGCAGTTCTTC. Translation gives CASNRGNEQFF. V and J are TRBV19 and TRBJ2-1; TRBD1 matches 8 bases. The germline gives CDR1 LNHDA, CDR2 SQIVND (reference sequence). With 9 bases clipped from V and 7 bases from J, the junction kept 2 bases outside the gene matches. This CDR3 comprises 11 residues.

The count of this clone is one. V and J are TRBV7-3 and TRBJ2-1, with a possible D match to TRBD2 (6 bases). Germline V CDR1 and CDR2: SGHTA, FQGTGA. The CDR3 is 16 amino acids. Deletions cut 5 bases from V and 7 bases from J, with 21 bases between. DNA for the CDR3: TGTGCCAGCAGCCCCCGAGCGGGTGAATTTAAGAATGAGCAGTTCTTC. Translating gives CASSPRAGEFKNEQFF.

In nucleotides, the CDR3 is TGTGCCATCAGTGAGAGGCGGGGGGGCCCAGATACGCAGTATTTT. Encoded protein: CAISERRGGPDTQYF. This chain joins TRBV10-3 and TRBJ2-3; 9 bases are a match to TRBD2. This CDR3 region has 15 residues. J was trimmed by 4 bases and V by 2 bases; bases with no gene match: 4. CDR1 and CDR2 (germline): ENHRY, SYGVKD.

The chain uses TRBV12-3 or TRBV12-4 and TRBJ2-1, with TRBD1 identical over 8 bases. Unmatched junction bases numbered 2, after V lost 4 bases and J lost 9 bases. The CDR3 extends over 12 amino acids. CDR3 sequence (DNA): TGTGCCAGCAGTTGGGGACAGGTTGAGCAGTTCTTC. Protein sequence: CASSWGQVEQFF.